This T cell receptor (beta chain) is from a study of blood T cell repertoires in COVID-19. Study as a whole: The origin of the acute and convalescent COVID-19 samples was the United States, Italy and Spain. The cDNA or gDNA used as material had been derived from T cells, B-cell-depleted T cells, or PBMCs.

To note about this clone: The sample has other DNA sequences that encode this CDR3 too.

V lost 0 bases and J lost 3, with 5 bases in between. This CDR3 has 14 amino acids. Germline CDR1 is SGHNT and CDR2 is YENEEA. Generated by immunoSEQ multiplex PCR, the TCRdb table keeps only in-frame clones and is missing some. The table has tens of thousands of clones, about 85% seen once; the top ten hold about 16%. The sample comprised peripheral blood. The TCR sequence derives from a male donor with acute or convalescent COVID-19. The chain is built from TRBV11-3 and TRBJ2-2; the D is unclear. The CDR3: CASSLDRDTGELFF. The CDR3 DNA follows: TGTGCCAGCAGCTTAGATCGGGACACCGGGGAGCTGTTTTTT. Full variable domain (outside the CDR3, taken from reference TRBV11-3 and TRBJ2-2): EAGVVQSPRYKIIEKKQPVAFWCNPISGHNTLYWYLQNLGQGPELLIRYENEEAVDDSQLPKDRFSAERLKGVDSTLKIQPAELGDSAVYLCASSLDRDTGELFFGEGSRLTVL.